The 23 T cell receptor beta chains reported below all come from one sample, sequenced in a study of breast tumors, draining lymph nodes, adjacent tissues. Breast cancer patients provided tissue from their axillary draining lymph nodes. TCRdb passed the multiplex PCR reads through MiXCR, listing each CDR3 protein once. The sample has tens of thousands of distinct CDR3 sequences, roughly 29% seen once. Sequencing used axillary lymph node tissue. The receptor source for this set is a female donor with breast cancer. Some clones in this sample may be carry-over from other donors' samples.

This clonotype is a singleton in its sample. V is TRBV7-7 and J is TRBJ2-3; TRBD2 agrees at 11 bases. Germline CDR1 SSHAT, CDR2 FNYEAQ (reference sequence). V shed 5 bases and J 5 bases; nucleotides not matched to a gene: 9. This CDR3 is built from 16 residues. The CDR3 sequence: CASSHSGRDSVDTQYF. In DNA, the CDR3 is TGTGCCAGCAGCCATAGCGGGAGGGACTCTGTAGATACGCAGTATTTT.

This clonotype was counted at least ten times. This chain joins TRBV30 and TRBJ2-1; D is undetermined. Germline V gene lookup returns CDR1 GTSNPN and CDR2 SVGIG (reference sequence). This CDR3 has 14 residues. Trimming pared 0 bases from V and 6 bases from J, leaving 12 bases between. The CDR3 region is CAWSVVPGRNEQFF. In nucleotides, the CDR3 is TGTGCCTGGAGTGTGGTACCTGGTCGCAATGAGCAGTTCTTC. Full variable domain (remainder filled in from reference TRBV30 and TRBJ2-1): SQTIHQWPATLVQPVGSPLSLECTVEGTSNPNLYWYRQAAGRGLQLLFYSVGIGQISSEVPQNLSASRPQDRQFILSSKKLLLSDSGFYLCAWSVVPGRNEQFFGPGTRLTVL.

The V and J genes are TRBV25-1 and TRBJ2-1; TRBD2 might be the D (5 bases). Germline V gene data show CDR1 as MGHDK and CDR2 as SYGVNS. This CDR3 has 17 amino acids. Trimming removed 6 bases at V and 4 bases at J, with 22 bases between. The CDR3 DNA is TGTGCCAGCAGCGAACAACGACTAAGACGGACTTACAATGAGCAGTTCTTC. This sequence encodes CASSEQRLRRTYNEQFF.

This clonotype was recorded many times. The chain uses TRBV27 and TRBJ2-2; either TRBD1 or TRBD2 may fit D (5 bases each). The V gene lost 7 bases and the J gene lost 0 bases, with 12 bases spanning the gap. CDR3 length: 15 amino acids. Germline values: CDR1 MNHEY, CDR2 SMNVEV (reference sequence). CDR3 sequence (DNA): TGTGCCAGCACTGGGGGTGTCCCGAACACCGGGGAGCTGTTTTTT. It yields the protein CASTGGVPNTGELFF.

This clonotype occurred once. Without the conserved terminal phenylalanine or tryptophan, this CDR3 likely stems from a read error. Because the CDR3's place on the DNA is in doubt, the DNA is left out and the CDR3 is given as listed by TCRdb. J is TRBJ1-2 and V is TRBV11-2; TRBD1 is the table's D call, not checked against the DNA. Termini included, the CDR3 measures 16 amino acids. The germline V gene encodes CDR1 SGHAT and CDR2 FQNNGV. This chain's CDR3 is CASSLITTGFGGGHTC.

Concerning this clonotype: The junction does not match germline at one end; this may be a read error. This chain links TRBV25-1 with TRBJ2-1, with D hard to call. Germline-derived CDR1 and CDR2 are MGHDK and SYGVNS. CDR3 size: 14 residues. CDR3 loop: CAGSDTNSYNGQFF. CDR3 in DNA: TGTGCCGGCAGTGACACCAACTCCTACAATGGGCAGTTCTTC.

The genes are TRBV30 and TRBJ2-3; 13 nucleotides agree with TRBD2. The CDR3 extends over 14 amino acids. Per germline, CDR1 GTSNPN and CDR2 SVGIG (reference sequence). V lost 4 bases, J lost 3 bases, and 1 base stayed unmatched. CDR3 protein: CAWMTSGRTDTQYF. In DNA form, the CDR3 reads TGTGCCTGGATGACTAGCGGGAGGACAGATACGCAGTATTTT. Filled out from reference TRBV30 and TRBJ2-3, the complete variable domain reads SQTIHQWPATLVQPVGSPLSLECTVEGTSNPNLYWYRQAAGRGLQLLFYSVGIGQISSEVPQNLSASRPQDRQFILSSKKLLLSDSGFYLCAWMTSGRTDTQYFGPGTRLTVL.

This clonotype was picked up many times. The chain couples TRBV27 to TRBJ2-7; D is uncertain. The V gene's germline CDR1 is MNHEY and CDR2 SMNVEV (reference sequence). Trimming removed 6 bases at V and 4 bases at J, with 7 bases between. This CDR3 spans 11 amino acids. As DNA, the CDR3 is TGTGCCAGCAGCTTAGGTTACGAGCAGTACTTC. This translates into CASSLGYEQYF.

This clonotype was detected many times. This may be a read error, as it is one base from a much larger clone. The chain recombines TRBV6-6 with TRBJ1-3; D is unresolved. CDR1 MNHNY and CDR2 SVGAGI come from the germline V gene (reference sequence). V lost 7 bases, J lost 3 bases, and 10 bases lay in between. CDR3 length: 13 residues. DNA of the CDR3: TGTGCCAGCATGCCAGGCGGTGGAAACACCATATATTTT. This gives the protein CASMPGGGNTIYF.

Here the CDR3 DNA reads TGTGCCACCAGTGATTCGGGGACTAGCGGGAGTCTATTTAAGCAGTTCTTC. Amino acids: CATSDSGTSGSLFKQFF. The chain couples TRBV24-1 to TRBJ2-1; 14 positions match TRBD2. The V gene end was trimmed by 2 bases and the J gene end by 11 bases; junction bases not matched to a gene: 10. The germline V gene has CDR1 KGHDR and CDR2 SFDVKD. The CDR3 runs 17 residues.

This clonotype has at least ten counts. The CDR3 protein is CASSFWGDTVSDTQYF. DNA of the CDR3: TGTGCCAGCAGTTTTTGGGGGGACACGGTCTCAGATACGCAGTATTTT. The chain combines TRBV12-3 or TRBV12-4 with TRBJ2-3; D is possibly TRBD1 or TRBD2 (6 bases each). V dropped 3 bases and J dropped 4 bases, with 17 bases sitting between them. The CDR3 length is 16 residues.

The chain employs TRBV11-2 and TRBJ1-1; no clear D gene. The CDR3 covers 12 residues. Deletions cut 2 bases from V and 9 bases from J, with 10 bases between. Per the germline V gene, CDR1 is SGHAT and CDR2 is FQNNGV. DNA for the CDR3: TGTGCCAGCAGCTTACGCCACAGCCAAGCTTTCTTT. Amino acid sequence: CASSLRHSQAFF.

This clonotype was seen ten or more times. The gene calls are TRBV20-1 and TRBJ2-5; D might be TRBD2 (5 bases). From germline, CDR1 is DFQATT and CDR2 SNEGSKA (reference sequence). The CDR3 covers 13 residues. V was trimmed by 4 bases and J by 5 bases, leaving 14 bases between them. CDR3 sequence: CSAMEAPGETQYF. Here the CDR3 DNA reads TGCAGTGCTATGGAGGCCCCCGGTGAGACCCAGTACTTC.

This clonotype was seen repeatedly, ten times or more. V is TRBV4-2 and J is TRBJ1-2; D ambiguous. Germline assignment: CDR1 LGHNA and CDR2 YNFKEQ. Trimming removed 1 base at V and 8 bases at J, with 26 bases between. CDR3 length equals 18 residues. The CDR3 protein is CASSQAPPAQNPGRGYTF. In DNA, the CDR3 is TGTGCCAGCAGCCAAGCCCCGCCCGCACAAAACCCCGGGCGAGGCTACACCTTC.

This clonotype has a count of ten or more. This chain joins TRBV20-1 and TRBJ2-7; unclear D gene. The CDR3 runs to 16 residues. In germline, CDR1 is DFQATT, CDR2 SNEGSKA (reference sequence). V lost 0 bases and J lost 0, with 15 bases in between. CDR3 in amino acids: CSARDDLQQPSYEQYF. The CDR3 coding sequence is TGCAGTGCTAGAGATGATCTCCAGCAACCCTCCTACGAGCAGTACTTC.

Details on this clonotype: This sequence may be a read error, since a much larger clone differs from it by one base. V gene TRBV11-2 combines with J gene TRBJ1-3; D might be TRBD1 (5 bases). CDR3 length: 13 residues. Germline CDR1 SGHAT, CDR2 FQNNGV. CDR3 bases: TGTGCCAGCAAGCAATCGGGGGGAACCACCATATATTTT. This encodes CASKQSGGTTIYF.

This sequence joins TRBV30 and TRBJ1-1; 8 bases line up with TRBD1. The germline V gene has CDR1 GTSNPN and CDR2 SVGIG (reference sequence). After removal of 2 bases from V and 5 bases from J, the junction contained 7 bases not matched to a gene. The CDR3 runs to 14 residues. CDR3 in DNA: TGTGCCTGGAGTCTCGGACAGGGAAGGACTGAAGCTTTCTTT. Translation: CAWSLGQGRTEAFF.

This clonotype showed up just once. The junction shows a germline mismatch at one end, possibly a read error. Written as DNA, the CDR3 is TGCGCCAGCAGCCAGACTGGCGGGAGTGACGAGCAGCACTTC. It translates to CASSQTGGSDEQHF. The chain employs TRBV5-1 and TRBJ2-7; 7 bases match TRBD2. The CDR3 totals 14 residues. In germline, CDR1 is SGHRS, CDR2 YFSETQ. The whole variable domain, filled in from reference TRBV5-1 and TRBJ2-7, reads KAGVTQTPRYLIKTRGQQVTLSCSPISGHRSVSWYQQTPGQGLQFLFEYFSETQRNKGNFPGRFSGRQFSNSRSEMNVSTLELGDSALYLCASSQTGGSDEQHFGPGTRLTVT.

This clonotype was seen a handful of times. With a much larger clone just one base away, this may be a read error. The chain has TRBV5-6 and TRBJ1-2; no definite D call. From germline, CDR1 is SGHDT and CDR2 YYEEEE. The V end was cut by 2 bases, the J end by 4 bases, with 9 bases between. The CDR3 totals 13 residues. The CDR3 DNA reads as TGTGCCAGCAGCTTTCCCCAGACCTATGGCTACACCTTC. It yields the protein CASSFPQTYGYTF.

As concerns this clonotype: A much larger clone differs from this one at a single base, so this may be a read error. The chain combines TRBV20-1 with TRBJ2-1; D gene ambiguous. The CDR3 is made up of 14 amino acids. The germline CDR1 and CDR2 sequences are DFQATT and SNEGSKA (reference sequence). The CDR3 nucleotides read TGCAGTGCTAGACCGGATAGCTCCTACACTGAGCAGTTCTTC. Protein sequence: CSARPDSSYTEQFF.

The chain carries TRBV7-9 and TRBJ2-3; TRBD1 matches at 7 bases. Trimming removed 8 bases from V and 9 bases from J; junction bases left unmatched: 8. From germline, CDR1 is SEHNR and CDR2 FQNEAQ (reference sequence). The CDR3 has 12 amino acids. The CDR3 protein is CASRDSWGTQYF. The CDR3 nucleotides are TGTGCCAGCCGGGACAGTTGGGGGACGCAGTATTTT.

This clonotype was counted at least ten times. CDR3: CAWSASSGNTIYF. The CDR3 coding sequence is TGTGCCTGGAGTGCGAGCTCTGGAAACACCATATATTTT. The chain has TRBV30 and TRBJ1-3; no definite D call. The V gene lost 1 base and the J gene lost 0 bases, with 4 bases spanning the gap. Germline loops: CDR1 GTSNPN, CDR2 SVGIG (reference sequence). The CDR3 contains 13 residues. Using reference TRBV30 and TRBJ1-3 for the parts outside the CDR3, the full variable domain is SQTIHQWPATLVQPVGSPLSLECTVEGTSNPNLYWYRQAAGRGLQLLFYSVGIGQISSEVPQNLSASRPQDRQFILSSKKLLLSDSGFYLCAWSASSGNTIYFGEGSWLTVV.

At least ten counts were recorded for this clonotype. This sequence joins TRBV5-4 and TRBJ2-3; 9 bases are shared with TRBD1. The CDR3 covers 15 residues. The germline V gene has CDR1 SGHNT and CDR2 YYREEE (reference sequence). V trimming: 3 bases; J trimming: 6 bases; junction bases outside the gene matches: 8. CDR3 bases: TGTGCCAGCAGCTCCCCGGGACAGGGCTCCGATACGCAGTATTTT. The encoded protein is CASSSPGQGSDTQYF.